The source of this TCR beta chain is a study of blood T cell repertoires in COVID-19. Turning to the study itself: The study drew acute and convalescent COVID-19 samples from the United States, Italy and Spain. Sources were T cells, B-cell-depleted T cells, or PBMCs; the material itself was cDNA or gDNA.

Germline CDR1 reads MNHEY; CDR2 reads SMNVEV (reference sequence). This CDR3 has 16 amino acids. The V segment lost 0 bases and the J segment 4 bases; nucleotides outside the gene matches: 4. In the original workflow: Nucleated cell counts were estimated from reference gene primer amplification. TCRdb's copy holds only in-frame clones and misses some; the assay was immunoSEQ multiplex PCR. For V, J and clone size, that table is used; D and trimming come from the DNA. The sample consists of 110,000 to 150,000 clones, about 84% of them appearing once. The chain recombines TRBV27 with TRBJ2-1; 9 bases are shared with TRBD2. The sequenced sample was peripheral blood. The TCR was taken from a woman older than 75 in a cohort sampled during active or convalescent COVID-19. The CDR3 coding sequence is TGTGCCAGCAGTTTATCCCCTAGCGGGGTATACAATGAGCAGTTCTTC. Translation gives CASSLSPSGVYNEQFF.